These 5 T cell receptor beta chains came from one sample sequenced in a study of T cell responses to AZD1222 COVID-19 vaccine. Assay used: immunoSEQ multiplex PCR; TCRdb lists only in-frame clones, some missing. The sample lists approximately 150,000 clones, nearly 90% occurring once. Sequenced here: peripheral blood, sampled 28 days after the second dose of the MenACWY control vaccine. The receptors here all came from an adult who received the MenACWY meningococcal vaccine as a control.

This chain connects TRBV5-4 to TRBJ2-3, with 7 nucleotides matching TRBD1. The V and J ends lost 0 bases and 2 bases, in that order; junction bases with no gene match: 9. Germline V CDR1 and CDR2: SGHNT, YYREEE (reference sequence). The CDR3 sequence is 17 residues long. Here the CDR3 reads CASSLERGRTNTDTQYF. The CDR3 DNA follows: TGTGCCAGCAGCTTGGAGAGGGGGCGGACCAACACAGATACGCAGTATTTT.

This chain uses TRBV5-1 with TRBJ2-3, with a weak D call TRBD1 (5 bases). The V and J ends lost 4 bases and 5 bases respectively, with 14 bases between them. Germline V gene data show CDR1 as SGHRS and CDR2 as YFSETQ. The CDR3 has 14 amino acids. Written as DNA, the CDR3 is TGCGCCAGCAGCGAGGCCCCTAGGGGAGATACGCAGTATTTT. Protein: CASSEAPRGDTQYF.

This chain's CDR3 is CSARGDYEQFF. The DNA of the CDR3 is TGCAGTGCTAGAGGAGACTATGAGCAGTTCTTC. This sequence joins TRBV20-1 and TRBJ2-1; no definite D call. This CDR3 is 11 amino acids long. Trimming removed 1 base from V and 8 bases from J, with 6 bases in between. The V gene's germline CDR1 is DFQATT and CDR2 SNEGSKA (reference sequence).

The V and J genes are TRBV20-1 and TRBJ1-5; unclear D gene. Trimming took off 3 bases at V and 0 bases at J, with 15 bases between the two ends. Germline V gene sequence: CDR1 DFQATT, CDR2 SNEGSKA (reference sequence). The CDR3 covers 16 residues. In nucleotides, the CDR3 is TGCAGTGCTAGTAGCCCCGAGGTCTATAGCAATCAGCCCCAGCATTTT. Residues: CSASSPEVYSNQPQHF.

The CDR3 nucleotides are TGTGCCAGCAGTTTAAGACAGGGCCCTAATGAAAAACTGTTTTTT. It yields the protein CASSLRQGPNEKLFF. The genes are TRBV27 and TRBJ1-4; 7 bases match TRBD1. V lost 2 bases to trimming and J lost 3 bases; unmatched junction nucleotides: 3. CDR3 size: 15 residues. Germline V CDR1 and CDR2: MNHEY, SMNVEV (reference sequence).